The clone carrying this TCR beta chain was seen just once. Its antigen is undetermined. This entry comes from a study of cytotoxic CD8 clonotypes in ibrutinib-treated CLL. Study-wide background: The cohort had about a dozen relapsed/refractory and some 16 treatment-naive patients, around 18 IGHV unmutated. Study findings and constraints: Shared public clonotypes were rare, and on treatment they either got smaller or stayed the same. Baseline values of clonality outstripped age-matched healthy donors and followed circulating CD8+ T-cell counts. Sustained-remission and progressing patients had unequal sampling times.

Libraries were prepared by immunoSEQ multiplex PCR; TCRdb keeps only in-frame clonotypes and omits some of them. The repertoire holds some 290,000 clones, with roughly 85% as singletons. There are 19 residues in the CDR3. CDR1 is SGDLS and CDR2 is YYNGEE in the germline V gene. The trim removed 0 bases at V and 1 base at J, leaving 12 bases unmatched. This sequence joins TRBV9 and TRBJ2-5, with 10 nucleotides matching TRBD2. The sample in question was PBMCs, obtained before ibrutinib treatment. The clonotype originates from a human donor with chronic lymphocytic leukemia. In nucleotides, the CDR3 is TGTGCCAGCAGCGTAGGTCTAGCGGGAGTGTGGAACTCCCAAGAGACCCAGTACTTC. Its translation: CASSVGLAGVWNSQETQYF.